One T cell receptor (beta chain) is described in this entry. Its antigen is still unknown. The CDR3 is 14 residues long. The sample is drawn from a study of cytomegalovirus exposure and HLA in healthy donors. Points from the study as a whole: Rare TCR sequences dominated, though some public TCRs recurred in many donors. There were around 160 TCR beta chains listed as cytomegalovirus-associated.

Vbeta (60) and Jbeta (13) primers were used in the PCR. The method was immunoSEQ multiplex PCR; TCRdb's version includes in-frame clones alone and lacks a portion of them. The sample has approximately 190,000 clones; roughly 80% are singletons. V usage is TRBV21-1 and J usage is TRBJ2-7; the table gives TRBD1 as D, unverified against the DNA. TRBV21-1 is given as a pseudogene. The receptor's source is a woman in her twenties or thirties in good health and CMV-seropositive. Sequenced: PBMCs. Here the CDR3 reads CASSTDLLGREQYF. The CDR3 bases are TGTGCCAGCAGCACTGACCTGCTGGGGCGCGAGCAGTACTTC.